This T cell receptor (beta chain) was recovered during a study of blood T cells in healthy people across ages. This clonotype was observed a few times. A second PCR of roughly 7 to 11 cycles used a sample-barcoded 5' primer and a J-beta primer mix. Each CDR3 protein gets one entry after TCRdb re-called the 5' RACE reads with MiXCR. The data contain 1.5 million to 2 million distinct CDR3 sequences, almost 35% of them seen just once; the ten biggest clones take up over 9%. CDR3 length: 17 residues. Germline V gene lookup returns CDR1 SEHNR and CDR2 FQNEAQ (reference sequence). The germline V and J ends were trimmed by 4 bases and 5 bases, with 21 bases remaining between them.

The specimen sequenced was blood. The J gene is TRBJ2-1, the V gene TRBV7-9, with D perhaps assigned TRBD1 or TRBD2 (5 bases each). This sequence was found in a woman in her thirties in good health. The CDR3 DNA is TGTGCCAGCAGCTATATCGACCTCCGGGACCTAAACAATGAGCAGTTCTTC. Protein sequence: CASSYIDLRDLNNEQFF.